The 22 T cell receptor beta chains below all came from one sample that was sequenced in a study of cytomegalovirus exposure and HLA in healthy donors. Primers included in the PCR were 60 Vbeta and 13 Jbeta primers. Sequenced by immunoSEQ multiplex PCR; TCRdb stores in-frame clones only, minus some. The sample includes approximately 170,000 clones, 79% seen only once; the top ten take 1.5% to 2%. Sequenced material: PBMCs. The receptors stem from a woman in her late teens or twenties in good health and CMV-seronegative.

The chain couples TRBV28 to TRBJ1-5; weak D call: TRBD1 (6 bases). There are 14 residues in the CDR3. V was cut by 3 bases and J by 6 bases, with 12 bases left in between. Per germline, CDR1 MDHEN and CDR2 SYDVKM. CDR3 loop: CASSFRGSGQPQHF. The CDR3 region has the DNA TGTGCCAGCAGTTTTAGGGGGTCGGGTCAGCCCCAGCATTTT.

The J gene is TRBJ1-1, the V gene TRBV14; no clear D gene. The CDR3 has 14 residues. Germline CDR1 is SGHDN and CDR2 is FVKESK. V shed 3 bases and J shed 5 bases, with 13 bases lying between them. This CDR3 is CASSHKGGRTEAFF. DNA of the CDR3: TGTGCCAGCAGCCATAAGGGAGGAAGGACTGAAGCTTTCTTT. The whole variable domain, remainder taken from reference TRBV14 and TRBJ1-1, is EAGVTQFPSHSVIEKGQTVTLRCDPISGHDNLYWYRRVMGKEIKFLLHFVKESKQDESGMPNNRFLAERTGGTYSTLKVQPAELEDSGVYFCASSHKGGRTEAFFGQGTRLTVV.

Only a few counts were recorded for this clone. This chain joins TRBV25-1 and TRBJ2-1; 9 nucleotides line up with TRBD2. After removal of 6 bases from V and 4 bases from J, the junction contained 10 bases not matched to a gene. CDR3 length: 16 residues. Germline loops: CDR1 MGHDK, CDR2 SYGVNS. CDR3 DNA: TGTGCCAGCAGAGGGGGGGGTAGCGGGAGTTACAATGAGCAGTTCTTC. This encodes CASRGGGSGSYNEQFF. The variable domain in full, completed from reference TRBV25-1 and TRBJ2-1, reads EADIYQTPRYLVIGTGKKITLECSQTMGHDKMYWYQQDPGMELHLIHYSYGVNSTEKGDLSSESTVSRIRTEHFPLTLESARPSHTSQYLCASRGGGSGSYNEQFFGPGTRLTVL.

This clone was recorded only once. The rearrangement uses TRBV6-1 and TRBJ2-5, with 11 positions matching TRBD2. The V and J ends lost 8 bases and 7 bases, in that order; junction bases with no gene match: 12. CDR1 and CDR2 from the germline V gene are MNHNS and SASEGT. The CDR3 is made up of 15 amino acids. CDR3 nucleotides: TGTGCCAGCGTCGTTAGCGGGGGGGCAGTGGGGACCCAGTACTTC. Its protein is CASVVSGGAVGTQYF.

This chain uses TRBV29-1 with TRBJ2-1; D remains unclear. The CDR3 loop spans 16 amino acids. From germline, CDR1 is SQVTM and CDR2 ANQGSEA. V was cut by 0 bases and J by 4 bases, with 16 bases left in between. The CDR3, as DNA: TGCAGCGTTGAAGATCCGGCGGCCGTAAGATACAATGAGCAGTTCTTC. It is translated as CSVEDPAAVRYNEQFF.

This clone was detected a few times. The chain is built from TRBV7-2 and TRBJ1-1; 8 bases are a match to TRBD1. The V gene's germline CDR1 is SGHTA and CDR2 FQGNSA. The trim removed 4 bases at V and 8 bases at J, leaving 12 bases unmatched. CDR3 length equals 15 residues. The CDR3 DNA is TGTGCCAGCAGCTGGCGGGACAGGACAACGGGAGAAGCTTTCTTT. This gives the protein CASSWRDRTTGEAFF.

This chain joins TRBV9 and TRBJ2-1; TRBD1 matches 8 bases. The germline V gene encodes CDR1 SGDLS and CDR2 YYNGEE. V gave up 6 bases and J gave up 3 bases; unmatched junction bases: 5. There are 14 residues in the CDR3. The CDR3, as DNA: TGTGCCAGCAACCCGGGACAGGTCTACAATGAGCAGTTCTTC. Amino acid sequence: CASNPGQVYNEQFF.

The chain couples TRBV6-1 to TRBJ1-1; 8 nucleotides align to TRBD1. From germline, CDR1 is MNHNS and CDR2 SASEGT. The CDR3 covers 14 residues. After removal of 6 bases from V and 0 bases from J, the junction contained 3 bases not matched to a gene. In DNA form, the CDR3 reads TGTGCCAGCAGGGGGGGACAGGTGAACACTGAAGCTTTCTTT. The encoded protein is CASRGGQVNTEAFF.

V and J are TRBV6-5 and TRBJ2-7, with 11 bases that match TRBD2. V lost 5 bases and J lost 5; bases outside the gene matches: 8. The CDR3 is 15 amino acids. Germline CDR1 is MNHEY and CDR2 is SVGAGI. The DNA for the CDR3 is TGTGCCAGCAGTCGAACTAGCGGGAGAATCCACGAGCAGTACTTC. This codes for CASSRTSGRIHEQYF.

This chain uses TRBV2 with TRBJ1-1; 8 nucleotides match TRBD1. The CDR3 is made up of 19 amino acids. Germline V gene data show CDR1 as SNHLY and CDR2 as FYNNEI. Trimming removed 5 bases from V and 0 bases from J; junction bases left unmatched: 17. Here the CDR3 DNA reads TGTGCCAGCAGTACATCAACCTTGGACAGGGCACGGATGAACACTGAAGCTTTCTTT. Translating it yields CASSTSTLDRARMNTEAFF.

J is TRBJ2-7 and V is TRBV19; D is perhaps TRBD2 (5 bases). The CDR3 runs 13 residues. Germline V gene data show CDR1 as LNHDA and CDR2 as SQIVND (reference sequence). V was pared by 8 bases and J by 1 base, with 12 bases between. In DNA, the CDR3 is TGTGCCAGTGGTCTGGGAGTTTCCTACGAGCAGTACTTC. Translating it yields CASGLGVSYEQYF.

This clone was observed once. CDR3 coding DNA: TGTGCCAGCAGCCAAGGACTAGCGGGGGCAGATACGCAGTATTTT. Protein sequence: CASSQGLAGADTQYF. The V gene is TRBV14, the J gene TRBJ2-3; 12 bases fit TRBD2. This CDR3 comprises 15 residues. With V trimmed by 1 base and J by 4 bases, 0 bases remained unmatched. The germline gives CDR1 SGHDN, CDR2 FVKESK.

The CDR3 loop is CASSLLGQDDQPQHF. In DNA form, the CDR3 reads TGTGCCAGCAGTTTATTGGGACAGGACGATCAGCCCCAGCATTTT. The rearrangement links TRBV28 to TRBJ1-5; 8 nucleotides agree with TRBD1. Germline V gene sequence: CDR1 MDHEN, CDR2 SYDVKM. CDR3 length: 15 amino acids. Germline trimming cut 1 base from V and 5 bases from J; bases unmatched to any gene: 4.

This clone came up a few times. The V call is TRBV29-1, the J call TRBJ1-2, with TRBD1 as a possible D gene (5 bases). The CDR3 spans 14 residues. V was pared by 0 bases and J by 3 bases, with 11 bases between. The germline CDR1 and CDR2 sequences are SQVTM and ANQGSEA. CDR3 DNA: TGCAGCGTTGAAGAAAGTCGGGGGGACTATGGCTACACCTTC. It encodes CSVEESRGDYGYTF.

This chain joins TRBV10-2 and TRBJ2-7, with D uncertain. CDR1 and CDR2 from the germline V gene are WSHSY and SAAADI. CDR3 length: 11 residues. Trimming shortened V by 6 bases and J by 3 bases, and 6 bases separated the two germline ends. DNA of the CDR3: TGCGCCAGCAGCACTGACTACGAGCAGTACTTC. Its translation is CASSTDYEQYF.

This clone was counted once. The chain links TRBV9 to TRBJ1-4; a weak D match, TRBD1 (5 bases). This CDR3 comprises 15 residues. Germline-derived CDR1 and CDR2 are SGDLS and YYNGEE. V lost 0 bases to trimming and J lost 5 bases, with 11 bases between them. The CDR3 sequence: CASSVGLSGNEKLFF. CDR3 coding DNA: TGTGCCAGCAGCGTAGGGTTGTCAGGGAATGAAAAACTGTTTTTT.

This clone came up once. V gene TRBV19 combines with J gene TRBJ2-1; the match to TRBD2 covers 11 bases. Per germline, CDR1 LNHDA and CDR2 SQIVND (reference sequence). The V segment lost 5 bases and the J segment 7 bases; nucleotides outside the gene matches: 16. This CDR3 is 18 amino acids long. CDR3 sequence (DNA): TGTGCCAGTAGTCAATCACCGACTAGCGGGGATACCAAGAATGAGCAGTTCTTC. It specifies CASSQSPTSGDTKNEQFF.

This sequence joins TRBV9 and TRBJ1-3; D is perhaps TRBD1 (5 bases). The CDR3 is 17 amino acids. Trimming removed 1 base from V and 0 bases from J, with 14 bases in between. CDR1 and CDR2 (germline): SGDLS, YYNGEE. The CDR3 here is CASSVQPGLASGNTIYF. The CDR3 bases are TGTGCCAGCAGCGTACAACCGGGACTTGCCTCTGGAAACACCATATATTTT. Variable domain in full (rest from reference TRBV9 and TRBJ1-3): DSGVTQTPKHLITATGQRVTLRCSPRSGDLSVYWYQQSLDQGLQFLIQYYNGEERAKGNILERFSAQQFPDLHSELNLSSLELGDSALYFCASSVQPGLASGNTIYFGEGSWLTVV.

The chain recombines TRBV19 with TRBJ1-1; 7 bases agree with TRBD1. This CDR3 spans 17 amino acids. CDR1 and CDR2 from the germline V gene are LNHDA and SQIVND (reference sequence). Trimming cost V 3 bases and J 4 bases; bases outside gene matches: 14. The CDR3 DNA is TGTGCCAGTAGTATCGGTTCCGGGAATACAGGGGTCACTGAAGCTTTCTTT. As protein: CASSIGSGNTGVTEAFF.

This clone has only a few counts. The V gene is TRBV7-2, the J gene TRBJ1-1; D perhaps matches TRBD1 (6 bases). Germline values: CDR1 SGHTA, CDR2 FQGNSA. Trimming took 1 base from V and 2 from J, leaving 11 bases between them. The CDR3 loop spans 15 amino acids. The CDR3 nucleotides read TGTGCCAGCAGCTTAGTCTACAGGGTTAACACTGAAGCTTTCTTT. Its protein product is CASSLVYRVNTEAFF.

Only one count was recorded for this clone. The chain couples TRBV27 to TRBJ1-1; possible D gene TRBD1, 5 bases. Per germline, CDR1 MNHEY and CDR2 SMNVEV (reference sequence). The CDR3 extends over 15 amino acids. With 0 bases removed from V and 1 base from J, the gap between germline ends came to 9 bases. As DNA, the CDR3 is TGTGCCAGCAGTTTATCGACAGTCCGGAACACTGAAGCTTTCTTT. As protein: CASSLSTVRNTEAFF.

The CDR3 DNA reads as TGTGCCAGCAGCAAGCCGACAGAATGCTACGAGCAGTACTTC. Amino acids: CASSKPTECYEQYF. The chain carries TRBV21-1 and TRBJ2-7; the table's D call, TRBD1, has no DNA check behind it. TRBV21-1 is a pseudogene locus. This CDR3 has 14 residues.